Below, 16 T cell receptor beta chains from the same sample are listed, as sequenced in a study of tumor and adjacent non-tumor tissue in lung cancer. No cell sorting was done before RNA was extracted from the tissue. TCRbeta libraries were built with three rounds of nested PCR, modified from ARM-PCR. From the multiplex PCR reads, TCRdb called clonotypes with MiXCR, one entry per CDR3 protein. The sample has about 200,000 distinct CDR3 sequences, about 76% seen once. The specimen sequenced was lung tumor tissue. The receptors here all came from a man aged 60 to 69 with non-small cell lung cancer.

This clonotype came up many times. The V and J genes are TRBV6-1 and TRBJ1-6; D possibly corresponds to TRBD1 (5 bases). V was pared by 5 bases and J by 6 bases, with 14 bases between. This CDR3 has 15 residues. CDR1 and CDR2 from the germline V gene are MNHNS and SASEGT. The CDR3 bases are TGTGCCAGCAGTCCCCGCAGGGAGGGTAATTCACCCCTCCACTTT. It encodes CASSPRREGNSPLHF.

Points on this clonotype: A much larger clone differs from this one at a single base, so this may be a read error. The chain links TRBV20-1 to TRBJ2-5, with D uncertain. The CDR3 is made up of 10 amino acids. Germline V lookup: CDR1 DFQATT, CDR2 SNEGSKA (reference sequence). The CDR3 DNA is TGCAATGCGCACCGGGAGACCCAGTACTTC. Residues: CNAHRETQYF.

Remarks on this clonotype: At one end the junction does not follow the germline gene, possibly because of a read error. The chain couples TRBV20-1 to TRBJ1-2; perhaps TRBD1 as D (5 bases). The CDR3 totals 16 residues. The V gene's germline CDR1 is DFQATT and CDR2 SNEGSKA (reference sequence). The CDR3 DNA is TGCAATGCTAGAGACCCTAATGGGGGATCGGAATATGGCTACACCTTC. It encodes CNARDPNGGSEYGYTF.

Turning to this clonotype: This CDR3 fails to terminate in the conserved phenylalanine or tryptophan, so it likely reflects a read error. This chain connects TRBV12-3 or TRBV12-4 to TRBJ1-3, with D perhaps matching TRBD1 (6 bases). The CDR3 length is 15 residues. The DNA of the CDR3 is TGTGCCACCAGTTTACAGGGAGGGCCTGGAAACACCATATATTCT. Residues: CATSLQGGPGNTIYS.

The CDR3 loop reads CSANIGQGSHHQHF. The CDR3 nucleotides read TGCAGTGCTAATATTGGACAGGGGAGTCATCACCAGCATTTT. The chain is built from TRBV20-1 and TRBJ1-5; TRBD1 matches 9 bases. The CDR3 is 14 residues long. J gave up 12 bases and V 4 bases, and 13 bases lay outside the gene matches. Germline V CDR1 and CDR2: DFQATT, SNEGSKA (reference sequence).

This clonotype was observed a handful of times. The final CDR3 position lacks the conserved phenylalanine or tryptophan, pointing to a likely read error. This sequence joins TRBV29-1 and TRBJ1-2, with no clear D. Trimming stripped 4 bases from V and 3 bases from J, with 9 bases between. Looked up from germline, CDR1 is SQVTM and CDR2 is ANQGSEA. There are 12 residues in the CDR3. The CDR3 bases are TGCAGCGTTGTGGGGATCGACTATGGCTACACCTGC. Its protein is CSVVGIDYGYTC.

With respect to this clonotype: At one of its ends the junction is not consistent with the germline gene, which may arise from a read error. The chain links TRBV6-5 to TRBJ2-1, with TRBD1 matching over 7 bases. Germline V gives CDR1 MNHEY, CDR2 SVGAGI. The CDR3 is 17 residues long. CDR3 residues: CARSYSRDSRMHNEQFF. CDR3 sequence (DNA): TGTGCCAGGAGTTACAGTCGGGACAGTCGGATGCACAATGAGCAGTTCTTC.

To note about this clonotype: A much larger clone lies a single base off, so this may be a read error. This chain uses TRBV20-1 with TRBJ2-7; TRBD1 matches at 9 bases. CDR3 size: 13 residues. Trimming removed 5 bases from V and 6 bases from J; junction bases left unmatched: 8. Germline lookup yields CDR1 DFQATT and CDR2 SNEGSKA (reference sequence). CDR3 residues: CSAAQGAQGEQYV. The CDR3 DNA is TGCAGTGCTGCACAGGGGGCGCAGGGCGAGCAGTACGTC.

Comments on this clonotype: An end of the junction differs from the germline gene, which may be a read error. CDR3 bases: TGCGCCAGTAGCCAAGAGGTGGCGGGCGGTTCACCCCTCCACTTT. Encoded protein: CASSQEVAGGSPLHF. The genes are TRBV4-1 and TRBJ1-6; D remains unclear. Germline assignment: CDR1 MGHRA and CDR2 YSYEKL. The CDR3 extends over 15 amino acids.

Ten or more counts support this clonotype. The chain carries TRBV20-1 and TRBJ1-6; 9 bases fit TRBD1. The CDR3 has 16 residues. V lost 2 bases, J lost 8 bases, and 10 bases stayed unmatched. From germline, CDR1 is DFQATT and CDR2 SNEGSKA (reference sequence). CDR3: CSARPGTGYGDSPLHF. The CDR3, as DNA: TGCAGTGCTAGACCCGGGACAGGGTACGGTGATTCACCCCTCCACTTT.

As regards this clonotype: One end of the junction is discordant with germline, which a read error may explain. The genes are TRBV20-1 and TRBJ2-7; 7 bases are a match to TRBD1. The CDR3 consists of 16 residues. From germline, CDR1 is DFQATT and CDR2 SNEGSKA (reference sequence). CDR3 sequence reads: CSDRDDRQGSSYEQYF. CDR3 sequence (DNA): TGCAGTGATAGAGATGATCGACAGGGTTCCTCCTACGAGCAGTACTTC.

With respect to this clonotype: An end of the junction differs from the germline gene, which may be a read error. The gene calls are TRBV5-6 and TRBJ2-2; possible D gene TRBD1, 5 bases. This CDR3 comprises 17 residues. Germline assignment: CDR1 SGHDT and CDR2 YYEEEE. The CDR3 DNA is TGTACCAGCAGCTTGGGCAGGGTATCACTGAACACCGGGGAGCTGTTTTTT. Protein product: CTSSLGRVSLNTGELFF.

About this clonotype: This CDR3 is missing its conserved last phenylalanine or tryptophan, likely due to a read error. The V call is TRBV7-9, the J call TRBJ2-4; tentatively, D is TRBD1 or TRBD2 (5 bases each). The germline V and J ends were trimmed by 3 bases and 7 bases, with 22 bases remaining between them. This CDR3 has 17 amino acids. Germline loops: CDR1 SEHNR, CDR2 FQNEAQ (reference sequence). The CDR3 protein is CASSFRGKSGTGNIQYS. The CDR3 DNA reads TGTGCCAGCAGCTTTAGAGGGAAGTCGGGGACGGGGAACATTCAGTACTCC.

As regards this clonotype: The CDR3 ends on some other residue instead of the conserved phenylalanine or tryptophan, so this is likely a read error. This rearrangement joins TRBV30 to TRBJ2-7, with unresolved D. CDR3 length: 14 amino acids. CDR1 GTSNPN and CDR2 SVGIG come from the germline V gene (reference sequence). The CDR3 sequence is CAWRPDTASYAQYL. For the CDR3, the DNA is TGTGCCTGGAGACCCGACACGGCCTCCTACGCGCAGTACTTA.

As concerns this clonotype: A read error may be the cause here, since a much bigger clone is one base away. The CDR3 region is CVSSKQLHYGYTF. The CDR3 DNA is TGTGTCAGCAGTAAACAGTTGCACTATGGCTACACCTTC. The V call is TRBV6-5, the J call TRBJ1-2; D uncertain. This CDR3 comprises 13 residues. The germline gives CDR1 MNHEY, CDR2 SVGAGI.

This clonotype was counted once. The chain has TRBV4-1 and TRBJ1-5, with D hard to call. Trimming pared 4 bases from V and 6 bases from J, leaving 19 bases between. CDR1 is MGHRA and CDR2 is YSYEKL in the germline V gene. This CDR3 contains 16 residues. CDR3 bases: TGCGCCAGCAGCCCTATGGGCGTGCAGGTGGGTCAGCCCCAGCATTTT. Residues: CASSPMGVQVGQPQHF.